The TCR beta chain described here comes from a study of blood T cell repertoires in COVID-19 (dated by TCRdb to the early 2020s). Background for the entire study: Samples from collaborators originated in the United States, Italy and Spain and spanned both the acute and convalescent phases of COVID-19. The material from the prospective study consisted of cDNA or gDNA derived from T cells, B-cell-depleted T cells, or PBMCs. Subjects who had been exposed to COVID-19, were actively infected with it, or had recovered from it provided the deeply sampled blood TCRbeta repertoires that made up the dataset. The repertoires were made available in a free public database intended to serve as a resource for research on the immune response to SARS-CoV-2. The samples were drawn from two sources: the first 160 participants of the ongoing ImmuneRACE study, and over 1,000 subjects contributed by 6 global collaborators. The sample metadata nearly always contained a de-identified subject ID, COVID-19 status, age in years and sex. Where available, HLA class I and class II types were obtained from metadata supplied by the sample provider rather than from assay-based typing. Study-wide findings and limitations: Clinical and demographic metadata were provided uncurated, with the amount varying by source and participant.

TCRbeta CDR3 regions were amplified from genomic DNA using the immunoSEQ Assay, a bias-controlled multiplex PCR. On the authors' methods: The number of nucleated cells in each sample was estimated from the amplification of reference gene primers within the assay. Sequence reads were collapsed and filtered to measure the absolute abundance of every unique TCRbeta CDR3 rearrangement. For each sample, productive Simpson clonality was calculated by taking the square root of Simpson's diversity index across productive rearrangements. TCRdb holds this immuneACCESS table with in-frame rearrangements only. Some clones are missing; in checked studies, unresolved V genes explain under half, and the rest has no known cause. Clone size and V and J calls were adopted from that table, with D and trimming inferred from the DNA. For this sample the table gives around 400,000 clones, of which around 87% were detected only once. The ten biggest clones cover roughly 2% of the sample.

There are a few counts of this clone. This clone's antigen is unknown. No per-base quality is available; no much larger clone lies one base away. This same CDR3 is encoded by further DNA sequences in the sample. CDR1 and CDR2 (SGHRS, YFSETQ) derive from the germline V gene. The CDR3, from cysteine to phenylalanine, totals 13 residues. The kept DNA is CDR3 alone, 39 bases in frame from the first base. Ends trimmed: V by 0 bases, J by 3 bases; bases unmatched to a gene: 0. One collaborating source in Seattle enrolled patients while the patients were actively infected and followed the patients over time throughout the course of disease. The collaborating institutions used their own protocols to collect whole blood in K2EDTA tubes. For TCRbeta analysis, collaborators shipped samples in one of three forms: frozen whole blood, isolated PBMCs, or DNA extracted from either of those sample types.

The chain was built from TRBV5-1 and TRBJ2-7; 7 middle bases align to TRBD1. The source material was peripheral blood. The source is a woman aged 60 to 75 with COVID-19, enrolled during active disease. The DNA is TGCGCCAGCAGCTTGGACAGGGGCTACGAGCAGTACTTC. This is translated as CASSLDRGYEQYF.